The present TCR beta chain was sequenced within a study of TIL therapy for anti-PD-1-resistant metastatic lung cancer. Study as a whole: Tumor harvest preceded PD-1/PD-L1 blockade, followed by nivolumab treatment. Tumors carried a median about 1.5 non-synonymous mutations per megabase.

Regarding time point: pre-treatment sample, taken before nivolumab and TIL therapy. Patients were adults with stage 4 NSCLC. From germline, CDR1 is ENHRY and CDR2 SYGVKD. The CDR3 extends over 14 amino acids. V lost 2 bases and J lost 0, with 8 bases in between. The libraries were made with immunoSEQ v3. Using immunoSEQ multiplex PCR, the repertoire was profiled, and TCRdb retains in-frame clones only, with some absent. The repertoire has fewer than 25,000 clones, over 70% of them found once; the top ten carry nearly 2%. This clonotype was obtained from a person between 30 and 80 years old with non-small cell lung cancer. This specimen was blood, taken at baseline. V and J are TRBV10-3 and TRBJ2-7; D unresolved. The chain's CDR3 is CAISEQSISYEQYF. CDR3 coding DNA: TGTGCCATCAGTGAGCAGTCGATCTCCTACGAGCAGTACTTC.